This T cell receptor beta chain derives from a study of blood T cell repertoires in COVID-19. Study-wide background: Donors in the United States, Italy and Spain gave samples during acute or convalescent COVID-19. Sample material is recorded as cDNA or gDNA derived from T cells, B-cell-depleted T cells, or PBMCs.

Data came from immunoSEQ multiplex PCR; TCRdb stores just in-frame clones and leaves some out. Of roughly 86,000 clones listed, around nine tenths were seen once; the top ten hold 4% to 5.5%. This CDR3 region has 14 residues. Looked up from germline, CDR1 is SGHNT and CDR2 is YYREEE (reference sequence). Trimming cost V 0 bases and J 14 bases; bases outside gene matches: 7. In this sample, this clone turned up a few times. This chain uses TRBV5-4 with TRBJ1-6; 8 bases are shared with TRBD1. This TCR was recovered from a man in his forties with acute or convalescent COVID-19. Sequences were obtained from peripheral blood. CDR3: CASSLVGQDFTLHF. The CDR3 DNA sequence: TGTGCCAGCAGCTTGGTGGGACAGGATTTCACCCTCCACTTT.